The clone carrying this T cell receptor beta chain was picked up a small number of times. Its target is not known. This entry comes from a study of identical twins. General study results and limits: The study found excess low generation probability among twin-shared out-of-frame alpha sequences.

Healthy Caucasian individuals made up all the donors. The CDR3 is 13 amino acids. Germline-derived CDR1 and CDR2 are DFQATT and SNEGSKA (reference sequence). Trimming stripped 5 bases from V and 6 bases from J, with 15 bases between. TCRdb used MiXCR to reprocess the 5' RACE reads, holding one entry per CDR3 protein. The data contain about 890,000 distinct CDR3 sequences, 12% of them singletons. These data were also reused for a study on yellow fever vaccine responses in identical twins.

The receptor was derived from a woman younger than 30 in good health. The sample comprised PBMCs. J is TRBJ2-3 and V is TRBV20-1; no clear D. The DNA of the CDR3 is TGCAGTGCTTCGGACCAAGCGATTGATACGCAGTATTTT. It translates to CSASDQAIDTQYF.